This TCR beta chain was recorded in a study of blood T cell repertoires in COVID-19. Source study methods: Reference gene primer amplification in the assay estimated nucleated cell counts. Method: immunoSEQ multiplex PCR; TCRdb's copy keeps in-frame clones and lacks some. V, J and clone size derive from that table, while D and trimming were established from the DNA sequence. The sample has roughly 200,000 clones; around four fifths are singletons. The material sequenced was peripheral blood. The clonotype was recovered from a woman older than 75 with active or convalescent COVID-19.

The DNA for the CDR3 is TGTGCCAGCAGCCCCGGGTGGGAAAAGGGGGAGACCCAGTACTTC. Protein product: CASSPGWEKGETQYF. The chain joins TRBV7-9 to TRBJ2-5; tentative D call: TRBD1 (5 bases). Per germline, CDR1 SEHNR and CDR2 FQNEAQ (reference sequence). Trimming left V 5 bases short and J 5 bases short, with 18 bases between. The CDR3 extends over 15 amino acids.